This T cell receptor beta chain was sequenced for a study of blood T cell repertoires in COVID-19. As for the study in general: Samples taken during acute and convalescent COVID-19 were collected in the United States, Italy and Spain. Sources were T cells, B-cell-depleted T cells, or PBMCs; the material itself was cDNA or gDNA.

This clone is large within its sample. How the authors handled the data: Counts of nucleated cells, estimated from reference gene primer amplification, were obtained. Some clones are missing from TCRdb's copy, which holds only in-frame ones; the method was immunoSEQ multiplex PCR. V and J calls and clone size are given by that table; D and trimming were obtained from the DNA. This repertoire shows some 40,000 clones, over 80% found once; its top ten account for approximately 9.5%. CDR1 is MNHEY, CDR2 SVGAGI, per germline. V lost 6 bases and J lost 5, with 13 bases in between. The CDR3 length is 13 residues.

The receptor comes from a human donor in a cohort sampled during active COVID-19. Sequencing was done on a sample of peripheral blood. The chain has TRBV6-5 and TRBJ1-1, with no clear D. CDR3 sequence (DNA): TGTGCCAGCAGCGAGGATGTGAGAACTGAAGCTTTCTTT. Protein sequence: CASSEDVRTEAFF.